This is a list of T cell receptor beta chains from one sample in a study of glioma-infiltrating T cells after dendritic cell vaccination. Only in-frame clones appear in the TCRdb table, and some are missing; sequencing was by immunoSEQ multiplex PCR. The table shows about 90,000 clones, with 85% occurring only once. The sample in question was blood, obtained before dendritic cell vaccination. These receptors all come from a human donor with glioblastoma. Each CDR3 is given with its conserved first and last residue. Size is stated for part of the rows, as once, few or many counts, or as a class when the clone is expanded.

v_call,j_call,clone_size,cdr3_aa
TRBV6-6,TRBJ2-1,NA,CAITREAGSQFF
TRBV9,TRBJ2-1,NA,CASSVTSHSDEQFF
TRBV5-4,TRBJ2-7,NA,CASSLGREQYF
TRBV7-3,TRBJ2-7,NA,CASLVSRGVDDEQYF
TRBV5-1,TRBJ1-4,NA,CASSLVQGKEKLFF
TRBV19,TRBJ1-2,NA,CASSISGLGYTF
TRBV29-1,TRBJ2-1,NA,CSVEGDTNYNEQFF
TRBV6-1,TRBJ1-1,NA,CASSDSERAEAFF
TRBV28,TRBJ1-3,few,CASSTGGGNTIYF
TRBV29-1,TRBJ1-2,once,CSVEGGDYGYTF
TRBV11-1,TRBJ2-2,few,CASSLGIVDTGELFF
TRBV11-1,TRBJ1-1,NA,CASSLGRGSTEAFF
TRBV5-1,TRBJ2-5,NA,CASSATGRETQYF
TRBV7-2,TRBJ1-1,few,CASSRGRDTEAFF
TRBV6-5,TRBJ2-7,NA,CASKSLKVHEQYF
TRBV4-1,TRBJ2-5,few,CASSQWQAETQYF
TRBV7-8,TRBJ2-5,few,CASSSLKGAGGETQYF
TRBV7-2,TRBJ2-7,NA,CASRFLGPGDGEQYF
TRBV18,TRBJ2-7,NA,CASSRTGTGTREQYF
TRBV2,TRBJ2-5,NA,CASILGGLGKETQYF
TRBV6-5,TRBJ2-5,NA,CASSYLMETEETQYF
TRBV11-3,TRBJ2-1,NA,CASKRLAGAGEQFF
TRBV5-6,TRBJ2-7,NA,CASSRKTGYEQYF
TRBV5-1,TRBJ1-1,NA,CASRGTGIEGEAFF
TRBV4-1,TRBJ1-4,NA,CASSQVQYNEKLFF
TRBV21-1,TRBJ2-1,NA,CASSKGGRELYYNEQFF
TRBV19,TRBJ2-7,NA,CASSSRDRVYEQYF